The clone carrying this TCR beta chain was picked up many times. Its matching antigen is unknown. Indicated time point: newly diagnosed GD, antithyroid drugs for less than 3 months. PBMC-derived RNA was used for the TCR library. Building of the TCR beta libraries involved iRepertoire HTBI primers and Arm-PCR of CDR3 regions. Original processing methods: Among the samples, 60 or so TRBV and 14 to 15 TRBJ segments were identified. TCRdb passed the multiplex PCR reads through MiXCR, listing each CDR3 protein once. In this record, the V and J calls reflect TCRdb's handling and not the investigators' own analysis. This table holds more than 350,000 distinct CDR3 sequences, approximately 15% found once. The data stem from a study of regulatory T cells in long-lasting Graves disease. Study-wide results and caveats: A greater number of public clonotypes (fewer than 3,000) was shared by persistent patients than by new patients (approximately 910).

Trimming removed 11 bases from V and 6 bases from J; junction bases left unmatched: 18. Looked up from germline, CDR1 is LNHDA and CDR2 is SQIVND (reference sequence). There are 17 residues in the CDR3. This sample also appeared in a second study, on T cells in Graves' hyperthyroidism and ophthalmopathy. Per that study: Blood also held most thyroid clonotypes expanded beyond 0.001.

The material sequenced was peripheral blood mononuclear cells (PBMCs), taken at new diagnosis, from a patient treated with antithyroid drugs. V and J are TRBV19 and TRBJ2-3; TRBD2 matches at 12 bases. This clonotype originated in a woman in her 30s with Graves disease. The CDR3 sequence is CAGSWRVTSGSSDTQYF. The CDR3 region has the DNA TGTGCCGGGTCTTGGAGGGTGACTAGCGGGAGTTCCGATACGCAGTATTTT.